This T cell receptor beta chain was captured by sequencing in a study of human T cells and chemical hapten exposure. Sample treatment: therapeutic diphenylcyclopropenone sensitization with weekly scalp DPC. This CDR3 has 14 amino acids. Germline assignment: CDR1 SGHVS and CDR2 FQNEAQ. The V end was cut by 1 base, the J end by 2 bases, with 9 bases between. Library construction involved attaching unique molecular identifiers to individual cDNA molecules, which allowed quantitative, reproducible TCR counting. TCRdb re-called the reads through MiXCR, storing one row per CDR3 protein. This sample carries several hundred distinct CDR3 sequences, about 48% of them seen once, and the ten largest clones take 5.5%.

The TCR sequence derives from an adult with alopecia areata. Some clones in this sample may be carry-over from other donors' samples. This table probably holds off-target reads from a library built for another chain. The specimen comprised whole blood, sampled before DPC sensitization or 2, 6, or about 24 weeks after (not recorded which). The chain joins TRBV7-8 to TRBJ2-7; tentative D call: TRBD1 (6 bases). CDR3 protein: CASSLVQGPYEQYF. The CDR3 DNA sequence: TGTGCCAGCAGCTTAGTACAGGGTCCCTACGAGCAGTACTTC.